The text below deals with one T cell receptor beta chain. Its antigen is still unknown. This entry is derived from a study of cytomegalovirus exposure and HLA in healthy donors. The study's findings and limits: Among TCR beta chains, those listed as cytomegalovirus-associated numbered roughly 150.

PCR used 60 Vbeta primers and 13 Jbeta primers. Original processing notes: It was a later analysis that counted 79 million or so unique TCR beta chains, of which some 10 million were shared. Clones were read by immunoSEQ multiplex PCR, and TCRdb kept only the in-frame ones, dropping some. The V and J calls and clone size come from that table; D and trimming were worked out from the DNA. The sample holds some 140,000 clones; roughly 80% are singletons and the top ten take 2.5% to 4%. This CDR3 has 13 residues. Between the trimmed V and J ends, which lost 1 base and 2 bases, there was a span of 6 bases. Germline V gives CDR1 SGHNT, CDR2 YYREEE (reference sequence).

The sequenced material came from PBMCs. The chain couples TRBV5-4 to TRBJ2-5; no clear D gene. This receptor was identified in a man in his forties in good health and CMV-seronegative. CDR3 DNA: TGTGCCAGCAGCTTGCCAATGCAAGAGACCCAGTACTTC. It translates to CASSLPMQETQYF.